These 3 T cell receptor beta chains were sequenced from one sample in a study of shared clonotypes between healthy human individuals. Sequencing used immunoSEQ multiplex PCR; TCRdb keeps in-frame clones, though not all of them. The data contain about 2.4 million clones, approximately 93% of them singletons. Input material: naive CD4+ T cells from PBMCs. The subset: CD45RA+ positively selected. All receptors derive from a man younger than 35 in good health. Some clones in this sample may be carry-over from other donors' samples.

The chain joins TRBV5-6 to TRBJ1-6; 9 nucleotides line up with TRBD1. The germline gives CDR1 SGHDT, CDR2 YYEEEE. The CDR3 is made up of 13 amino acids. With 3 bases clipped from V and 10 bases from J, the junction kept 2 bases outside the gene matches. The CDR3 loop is CASSWDRESPLHF. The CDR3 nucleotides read TGTGCCAGCAGCTGGGACAGGGAATCACCCCTCCACTTT.

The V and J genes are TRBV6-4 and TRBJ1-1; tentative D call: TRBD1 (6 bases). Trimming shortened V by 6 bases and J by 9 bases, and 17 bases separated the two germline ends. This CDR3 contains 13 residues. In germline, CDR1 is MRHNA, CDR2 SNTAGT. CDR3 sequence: CASSQTPGQQAFF. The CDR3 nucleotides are TGTGCCAGCAGCCAAACCCCGGGACAACAAGCTTTCTTT.

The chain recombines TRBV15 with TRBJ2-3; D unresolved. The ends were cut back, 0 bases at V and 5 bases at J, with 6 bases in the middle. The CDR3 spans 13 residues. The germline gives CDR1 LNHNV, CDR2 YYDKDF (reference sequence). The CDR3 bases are TGTGCCACCAGCAGAGATCAGCGAGATACGCAGTATTTT. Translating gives CATSRDQRDTQYF. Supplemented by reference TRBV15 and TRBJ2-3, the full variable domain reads DAMVIQNPRYQVTQFGKPVTLSCSQTLNHNVMYWYQQKSSQAPKLLFHYYDKDFNNEADTPDNFQSRRPNTSFCFLDIRSPGLGDTAMYLCATSRDQRDTQYFGPGTRLTVL.